This T cell receptor (beta chain) was captured in a study of cytomegalovirus exposure and HLA in healthy donors. Study-level results: Cytomegalovirus association was listed for 164 TCR beta chains. Later analysis identified several of the most significant clusters that appeared linked to common viral pathogens. Among TCR beta chains of equal frequency, HLA-associated ones were more clonally expanded in a later analysis. In vitro, a few CMV-associated chains proved specific for CMV antigens.

This CDR3 contains 14 residues. Germline CDR1 reads SGHRS; CDR2 reads YFSETQ. With 4 bases removed from V and 2 bases from J, the gap between germline ends came to 10 bases. Vbeta (60) and Jbeta (13) primers were used in the PCR. The repertoire was sequenced with immunoSEQ multiplex PCR; TCRdb's copy has only in-frame clones and lacks some. Of around 150,000 clones in the sample, 75% to 85% were seen once. To note about this clone: Antigen specificity is unknown.

This receptor was identified in a young woman in good health and CMV-seronegative. This chain joins TRBV5-1 and TRBJ1-5; D unresolved. The sample comprised PBMCs. CDR3 residues: CASSPLSGNQPQHF. Written as DNA, the CDR3 is TGCGCCAGCAGCCCGTTATCGGGCAATCAGCCCCAGCATTTT.